Included here is one TCR beta chain sequence, with context. Its specificity is unknown. Other nucleotide sequences from this sample produce the same CDR3. The sample comes from a study of cytomegalovirus exposure and HLA in healthy donors. Study-level points and caveats: A likely sequencing artifact accounted for one observed cluster of highly shared sequence variants.

60 Vbeta and 13 Jbeta primers were used in PCR. Assay: immunoSEQ multiplex PCR; the TCRdb copy retains only in-frame clones and omits some. The repertoire holds 150,000 to 200,000 clones, with 77% as singletons. The source material was PBMCs. The receptor comes from a woman in her thirties or forties in good health and CMV-seropositive.

CDR3: CASSLGSTEAFF. The CDR3 DNA follows: TGTGCCAGCAGCTTAGGGAGCACTGAAGCTTTCTTT. The chain recombines TRBV7-9 with TRBJ1-1; no firm D call. Germline values: CDR1 SEHNR, CDR2 FQNEAQ (reference sequence). The CDR3 is 12 residues long. With 1 base removed from V and 4 bases from J, the gap between germline ends came to 4 bases.